This TCR beta chain came from a study of shared clonotypes between healthy human individuals (dated by TCRdb to 2018 to 2021). Notes on the research overall: The cohort comprised two women and a few men aged 18 to 49 years. Per donor, three plates each were used for CD4 naive and CD4 memory, two for CD8 naive, and one for CD8 memory. To estimate repertoire size and how much clonotype sharing occurs between individuals, the study deeply sequenced the blood TCR repertoires of several healthy adults. Different laboratories and diverse techniques were used to prepare libraries and sequence TCR repertoires, to increase sequencing depth and limit assay-specific biases. Each donor's leukapheresis produced roughly between roughly 0.85 and 9.5 billion PBMCs. The full study reports these points: Because the study included only a small number of donors, the genetic and exposure-history diversity represented was limited. Naive subsets generally had larger estimated clonotype richness than memory subsets did. Compared with non-shared clonotypes, the clonotypes found in all four sorted-subset donors had higher generation probabilities. Rarefaction of sorted-subset datasets indicated incomplete sequencing despite the large sequencing depth. Sampling was restricted to blood, and TCR repertoires in tissues likely differ from the TCR repertoires found in blood. Sharing across several donors was observed for approximately 5% of naive CD4, over 3% of naive CD8, about 2.3% of memory CD4, and approximately 0.41% of memory CD8 clonotypes. Pairwise subsampling led to the expectation that sequencing depth would affect the degree of clonotype sharing among donors.

Note on this clone: Its specific antigen is unknown. No base-level quality is on record; no much larger clone is a single base apart. Other nucleotide sequences from this sample produce the same CDR3.

Using the deep immunoSEQ assay, TCR CDR3 regions were amplified from genomic DNA by multiplex PCR. Genomic DNA extracted from each cell subset was distributed evenly over all wells of several immunoSEQ 96-well plates, and each plate served as one replicate. For sorted subsets, 200 to 250 ng genomic DNA, equal to tens of thousands of T cell genomes, was loaded into each replicate PCR. Purified libraries were measured with a Qubit 3.0 fluorometer, size-checked on a Bioanalyzer 2100, and measured again with the KAPA Library Quantification kit. A separate single-read 150-cycle Illumina NextSeq 550 flow cell was used to sequence each immunoSEQ 96-well plate. Per the original workflow: The immunoSEQ output contained only junctional sequences without quality scores, so filtering could not match that applied to full-length reads. Sequences were annotated with PyIR, a Python wrapper for IgBLAST v1.9, using IMGT germline references to assign V/J genes and CDR3. Reads were removed for weak V/J assignments (E-value above 1e-6), missing CDR3, stop codons, out-of-frame junctions, or ambiguous translated residues. V3J clonotypes were defined by identical inferred V gene, J gene, and CDR3 amino acid sequence. To compute the percentage overlap between repertoires, the number of shared unique clonotypes was divided by the size of the smaller repertoire. RTK rarefaction, the Chao1 estimator, and Recon v2.1 estimates of unobserved clonotypes were used to assess repertoire richness. For all TCRbeta clonotypes obtained by the gDNA method from a few donors, generation probabilities were computed with OLGA. Not all clones reach the TCRdb copy of this immuneACCESS table, which keeps in-frame sequences only. Checked studies attribute under half of the gap to unresolved V genes and leave the rest unexplained. V, J and clone size derive from that table, while D and trimming were established from the DNA sequence. For this sample the table gives over 1.5 million clones, of which approximately 98% were detected only once. The ten largest clonotypes hold about 0.45% of the sample.

The CDR3 numbers 13 residues from cysteine through phenylalanine. CDR3 DNA is the only sequence kept; it has 39 bases, read in frame from the first base. Trimming takes 0 bases from V and 2 bases from J, and the germline ends sit 7 bases apart. Per the germline V gene (reference sequence), GTSNPN is the CDR1 and SVGIG is the CDR2. The donors were healthy, HIV-negative adults who had no recently reported acute infections or vaccinations. Every donor was a Caucasian adult residing in Nashville, Tennessee, USA. CD4+ T cells were enriched through magnetic negative selection, after which naive cells were positively selected on CD45RA and the remaining negative fraction served as the memory subset. After blood collection by leukapheresis, PBMCs were isolated using Ficoll-Histopaque density gradient centrifugation and then cryopreserved in the vapor phase of liquid nitrogen. Analytical flow cytometry was used to check the purity and quantity of each magnetically sorted T cell population. Each sorted fraction had its genomic DNA isolated and then quantified by UV absorbance on a Nanodrop 2000c.

This clonotype was obtained from a man aged 30-40 years in good health. Source material: naive CD4+ T cells sorted from blood. The intended sense of this specimen's cell subset or site label: CD45RA+ positively selected. The rearrangement joined TRBV30 to TRBJ1-1; the D gene cannot be named for sure. The sequence in DNA is TGTGCCTGGAGTGTTTTGGTTAACACTGAAGCTTTCTTT. This codes for CAWSVLVNTEAFF.